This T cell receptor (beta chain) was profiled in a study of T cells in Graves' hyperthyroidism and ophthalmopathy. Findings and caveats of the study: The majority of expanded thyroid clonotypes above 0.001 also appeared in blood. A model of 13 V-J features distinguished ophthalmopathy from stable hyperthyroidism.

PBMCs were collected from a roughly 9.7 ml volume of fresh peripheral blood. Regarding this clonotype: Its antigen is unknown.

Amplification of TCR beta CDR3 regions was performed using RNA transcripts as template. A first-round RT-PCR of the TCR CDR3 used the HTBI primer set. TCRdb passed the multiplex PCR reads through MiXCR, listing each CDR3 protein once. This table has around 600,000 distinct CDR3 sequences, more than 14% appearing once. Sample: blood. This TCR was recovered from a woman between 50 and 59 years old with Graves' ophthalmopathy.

CDR3 in DNA: TGTGCCAGCAGCCAAGGGCTAGCGGCCGGAGGGGGTAATGAGCAGTTCTTC. Its translation is CASSQGLAAGGGNEQFF. This chain uses TRBV4-2 with TRBJ2-1, with D perhaps TRBD2 (7 bases). Trimming left V 1 base short and J 7 bases short, with 20 bases between. Germline V gives CDR1 LGHNA, CDR2 YNFKEQ. This CDR3 contains 17 residues.